The 31 T cell receptor beta chains presented below share a single source sample, sequenced in a study of pediatric ulcerative colitis (dated by TCRdb to between 2018 and 2021). During colonoscopy, one to two pinch biopsies were obtained from the rectum for research. Libraries were constructed by the immunoSEQ multiplex PCR assay. Sourced from immuneACCESS, this table was stored by TCRdb with only in-frame sequences that have V and J called. A share of the clones is absent; for the studies checked, an unresolved V gene accounts for under half, and the remainder has no known explanation. For this sample the table gives tens of thousands of clones, of which more than 70% were detected only once. About 0.74% of the sample comes from the top ten. The sample consisted of gut tissue. These receptors originate from a boy between 10 and 17 years old with moderate ulcerative colitis.

This rearrangement joins TRBV11-3 to TRBJ2-7; D is undetermined. Germline V gene data show CDR1 as SGHNT and CDR2 as YENEEA. V lost 5 bases to trimming and J lost 7 bases, with 12 bases between them. The CDR3 consists of 12 residues. The DNA of the CDR3 is TGTGCCAGCAGCCCGGATTACGGAGAGCAGTACTTC. It is translated as CASSPDYGEQYF. The whole variable domain, remainder taken from reference TRBV11-3 and TRBJ2-7, is EAGVVQSPRYKIIEKKQPVAFWCNPISGHNTLYWYLQNLGQGPELLIRYENEEAVDDSQLPKDRFSAERLKGVDSTLKIQPAELGDSAVYLCASSPDYGEQYFGPGTRLTVT.

The gene calls are TRBV5-1 and TRBJ2-1; no firm D call. Trimming took 4 bases from V and 8 from J, leaving 7 bases between them. Germline V gene data show CDR1 as SGHRS and CDR2 as YFSETQ. The CDR3 spans 11 residues. CDR3 nucleotides: TGCGCCAGCAGCCGAGAGGATGAGCAGTTCTTC. This encodes CASSREDEQFF.

The rearrangement uses TRBV11-3 and TRBJ2-1, with TRBD2 matching 9 bases. V gave up 1 base and J gave up 4 bases; unmatched junction bases: 2. The CDR3 has 15 residues. The germline V gene has CDR1 SGHNT and CDR2 YENEEA. CDR3 residues: CASSLGLAVYNEQFF. In DNA form, the CDR3 reads TGTGCCAGCAGCTTAGGACTAGCGGTATACAATGAGCAGTTCTTC.

V gene TRBV25-1 combines with J gene TRBJ2-3, with D unresolved. Germline loops: CDR1 MGHDK, CDR2 SYGVNS. There are 13 residues in the CDR3. V lost 4 bases and J 1 base, leaving 6 bases between the germline ends. The CDR3 bases are TGTGCCAGCAGTGGTCTAGGCACAGATACGCAGTATTTT. Translation gives CASSGLGTDTQYF.

The V and J genes are TRBV7-2 and TRBJ2-2; the D is unclear. CDR3 length: 14 amino acids. The V and J ends lost 7 bases and 7 bases respectively, with 16 bases between them. CDR1 is SGHTA, CDR2 FQGNSA, per germline. DNA for the CDR3: TGTGCCAGCACCCCTCGAGTTAGAGTCGGGGAGCTGTTTTTT. Amino acids: CASTPRVRVGELFF.

This clone showed up just a few times. CDR3 DNA sequence: TGTGCCAGCAGTGAAAGTTGGGGAGGCAGGGGCCCGTATGGCTACACCTTC. It codes for CASSESWGGRGPYGYTF. The chain recombines TRBV6-1 with TRBJ1-2, with D perhaps TRBD1 (6 bases). V shed 2 bases and J shed 5 bases, with 21 bases lying between them. From germline, CDR1 is MNHNS and CDR2 SASEGT. The length of the CDR3 is 17 residues.

The CDR3 DNA reads as TGCGCCAGCAGCCCCGACCCCAGGGGCACCGGGGAGCTGTTTTTT. Translation: CASSPDPRGTGELFF. V gene TRBV5-1 combines with J gene TRBJ2-2; possibly TRBD1 for D (6 bases). The CDR3 is made up of 15 amino acids. CDR1 is SGHRS and CDR2 is YFSETQ in the germline V gene. V gave up 4 bases and J gave up 4 bases, with 14 bases separating them.

The J gene is TRBJ2-6, the V gene TRBV30; tentatively, D is TRBD2 (7 bases). V was cut by 0 bases and J by 3 bases, with 15 bases left in between. Germline-derived CDR1 and CDR2 are GTSNPN and SVGIG (reference sequence). The CDR3 consists of 17 residues. The DNA for the CDR3 is TGTGCCTGGAGTGTAGGTCCGGGGGGCTTTGGGGCCAACGTCCTGACTTTC. This translates into CAWSVGPGGFGANVLTF.

The chain uses TRBV7-2 and TRBJ2-3; D is unresolved. In germline, CDR1 is SGHTA, CDR2 FQGNSA. This CDR3 spans 14 amino acids. V dropped 3 bases and J dropped 1 base, with 8 bases sitting between them. In nucleotides, the CDR3 is TGTGCCAGCAGCTTTTCGTACGGCACAGATACGCAGTATTTT. Its protein product is CASSFSYGTDTQYF.

The J gene is TRBJ1-2, the V gene TRBV28; no reliable D call. Germline CDR1 MDHEN, CDR2 SYDVKM. The CDR3 is made up of 13 amino acids. Trimming took off 5 bases at V and 6 bases at J, with 13 bases between the two ends. CDR3 sequence: CASSPRGWHGYTF. CDR3 sequence (DNA): TGTGCCAGCAGTCCCCGCGGGTGGCATGGCTACACCTTC.

This clone turned up a few times. The rearrangement links TRBV4-1 to TRBJ2-7; 9 bases fit TRBD1. Losses at the gene ends were 2 bases for V and 9 bases for J; bases not matched to a gene: 14. Germline V gene sequence: CDR1 MGHRA, CDR2 YSYEKL. The length of the CDR3 is 16 residues. CDR3 coding DNA: TGCGCCAGCAGCCAACCAATACAGGGGGCACCCGCCCGGCAGTACTTC. It yields the protein CASSQPIQGAPARQYF.

J is TRBJ2-3 and V is TRBV30; D is ambiguous. Germline loops: CDR1 GTSNPN, CDR2 SVGIG (reference sequence). Trimming shortened V by 0 bases and J by 6 bases, and 7 bases separated the two germline ends. CDR3 length: 12 amino acids. This CDR3 reads CAWSVAADTQYF. The DNA of the CDR3 is TGTGCCTGGAGTGTGGCAGCGGATACGCAGTATTTT.

The gene calls are TRBV11-3 and TRBJ2-3, with D uncertain. Trimming removed 5 bases from V and 11 bases from J, with 8 bases in between. The CDR3 covers 10 residues. Per germline, CDR1 SGHNT and CDR2 YENEEA. The CDR3 DNA is TGTGCCAGCAGCCCCCTTCGGCAGTATTTT. Translated: CASSPLRQYF.

V and J are TRBV4-2 and TRBJ2-3; 8 bases match TRBD2. The CDR3 runs to 16 residues. CDR1 and CDR2 (germline): LGHNA, YNFKEQ. V lost 4 bases to trimming and J lost 4 bases; unmatched junction nucleotides: 10. The CDR3 DNA reads as TGTGCCAGCAGCCCATTTGCGGGGGGCGGGTCAGATACGCAGTATTTT. Its translation: CASSPFAGGGSDTQYF.

In DNA form, the CDR3 reads TGTGCCAGCATTGTCACGGGCCCCTCCTACGAGCAGTACTTC. It translates to CASIVTGPSYEQYF. The chain links TRBV6-1 to TRBJ2-7, with D unclear. The CDR3 covers 14 residues. Germline V gives CDR1 MNHNS, CDR2 SASEGT. Trimming pared 7 bases from V and 0 bases from J, leaving 13 bases between.

The genes are TRBV28 and TRBJ2-3; D not certain. V dropped 4 bases and J dropped 4 bases, with 12 bases sitting between them. The CDR3 is 14 amino acids. Germline CDR1 MDHEN, CDR2 SYDVKM. CDR3 DNA: TGTGCCAGCAGTTATAGGCTCGCCGCAGATACGCAGTATTTT. Its protein product is CASSYRLAADTQYF.

V usage is TRBV10-3 and J usage is TRBJ1-4; 8 positions agree with TRBD1. The CDR3 runs to 14 residues. V lost 10 bases to trimming and J lost 7 bases; unmatched junction nucleotides: 11. CDR1 and CDR2 (germline): ENHRY, SYGVKD. CDR3: CATTRTGRGEKLFF. In DNA, the CDR3 is TGTGCCACAACGAGGACAGGGCGGGGTGAAAAACTGTTTTTT.

The V gene is TRBV29-1, the J gene TRBJ2-5, with 10 bases aligning to TRBD2. From germline, CDR1 is SQVTM and CDR2 ANQGSEA. The CDR3 length is 16 residues. V gave up 7 bases and J gave up 4 bases; unmatched junction bases: 15. CDR3 loop: CSGQILAGRWGETQYF. CDR3 coding DNA: TGCAGCGGGCAAATACTAGCGGGGAGGTGGGGAGAGACCCAGTACTTC.

V usage is TRBV7-7 and J usage is TRBJ1-4; 8 nucleotides line up with TRBD1. V was clipped by 4 bases and J by 3 bases; unmatched bases: 4. CDR3 length: 15 residues. Germline CDR1 and CDR2: SSHAT and FNYEAQ (reference sequence). As DNA, the CDR3 is TGTGCCAGCAGCTCCTCGACAGGGGCTAATGAAAAACTGTTTTTT. This translates into CASSSSTGANEKLFF. Combining the CDR3 with reference TRBV7-7 and TRBJ1-4 gives the whole variable domain GAGVSQSPRYKVTKRGQDVTLRCDPISSHATLYWYQQALGQGPEFLTYFNYEAQPDKSGLPSDRFSAERPEGSISTLTIQRTEQRDSAMYRCASSSSTGANEKLFFGSGTQLSVL.

This clone came up once. The chain is built from TRBV5-5 and TRBJ2-7; tentatively, D is TRBD1 (5 bases). Looked up from germline, CDR1 is SGHKS and CDR2 is YYEKEE (reference sequence). The CDR3 is made up of 12 amino acids. V dropped 4 bases and J dropped 6 bases, with 11 bases sitting between them. The CDR3 reads CASSPGRGEQYF. CDR3 DNA sequence: TGTGCCAGCAGCCCCGGAAGGGGCGAGCAGTACTTC. The variable domain in full, with the rest retrieved from reference TRBV5-5 and TRBJ2-7, is DAGVTQSPTHLIKTRGQQVTLRCSPISGHKSVSWYQQVLGQGPQFIFQYYEKEERGRGNFPDRFSARQFPNYSSELNVNALLLGDSALYLCASSPGRGEQYFGPGTRLTVT.

The rearrangement joins TRBV6-6 to TRBJ1-5, with a possible D match to TRBD1 (5 bases). Per the germline V gene, CDR1 is MNHNY and CDR2 is SVGAGI (reference sequence). The CDR3 covers 15 residues. Trimming cost V 5 bases and J 6 bases, with 17 bases left between them. The CDR3 coding sequence is TGTGCCAGCAGTGCAGATGGGGGGTTTAGTCAGCCCCAGCATTTT. This encodes CASSADGGFSQPQHF.

This chain joins TRBV7-2 and TRBJ2-3; 13 bases line up with TRBD2. This CDR3 has 16 amino acids. Unmatched junction bases numbered 7, after V lost 5 bases and J lost 5 bases. From germline, CDR1 is SGHTA and CDR2 FQGNSA. The CDR3 loop is CASSLGGTSGVDTQYF. The CDR3 DNA reads TGTGCCAGCAGCCTAGGCGGGACTAGCGGGGTAGATACGCAGTATTTT. Together with reference TRBV7-2 and TRBJ2-3, the CDR3 gives the full variable domain: GAGVSQSPSNKVTEKGKDVELRCDPISGHTALYWYRQSLGQGLEFLIYFQGNSAPDKSGLPSDRFSAERTGGSVSTLTIQRTQQEDSAVYLCASSLGGTSGVDTQYFGPGTRLTVL.

The CDR3 sequence is CASSLAEGAQPQHF. The CDR3 DNA reads TGCGCCAGCAGCTTGGCCGAGGGTGCCCAGCCCCAGCATTTT. The chain carries TRBV5-1 and TRBJ1-5, with D unresolved. Trimming left V 0 bases short and J 7 bases short, with 11 bases between. This CDR3 region has 14 residues. Germline assignment: CDR1 SGHRS and CDR2 YFSETQ.

The sample holds a few counts of this clone. This CDR3 is CASRPPNGNTIYF. Here the CDR3 DNA reads TGTGCCAGCAGGCCCCCAAATGGAAACACCATATATTTT. The gene calls are TRBV27 and TRBJ1-3; D ambiguous. Looked up from germline, CDR1 is MNHEY and CDR2 is SMNVEV (reference sequence). V shed 6 bases and J shed 3 bases, with 9 bases lying between them. The CDR3 consists of 13 residues.

The V and J genes are TRBV10-3 and TRBJ1-2; D gene ambiguous. This CDR3 is 13 amino acids long. The germline V gene encodes CDR1 ENHRY and CDR2 SYGVKD. Trimming shortened V by 4 bases and J by 4 bases, and 10 bases separated the two germline ends. This CDR3 reads CAISGTDLYGYTF. Here the CDR3 DNA reads TGTGCCATCAGTGGTACAGATCTCTATGGCTACACCTTC.

This chain links TRBV28 with TRBJ1-5; D is ambiguous. Between the trimmed V and J ends, which lost 6 bases and 7 bases, there was a span of 13 bases. Germline lookup yields CDR1 MDHEN and CDR2 SYDVKM. The CDR3 has 13 residues. The CDR3 loop is CASRTSGSQPQHF. Written as DNA, the CDR3 is TGTGCCAGCAGGACCTCTGGGTCACAGCCCCAGCATTTT.

This clone has a single count. The rearrangement links TRBV4-2 to TRBJ2-2; D may correspond to TRBD1 or TRBD2 (6 bases each). Between the trimmed V and J ends, which lost 1 base and 3 bases, there was a span of 18 bases. The CDR3 loop spans 18 amino acids. CDR1 and CDR2 (germline): LGHNA, YNFKEQ. This CDR3 is CASSQVGWGARDTGELFF. CDR3 bases: TGTGCCAGCAGCCAAGTAGGATGGGGGGCGAGGGACACCGGGGAGCTGTTTTTT.

The genes are TRBV11-2 and TRBJ2-1; 9 nucleotides match TRBD2. Germline values: CDR1 SGHAT, CDR2 FQNNGV. This CDR3 has 15 amino acids. V gave up 3 bases and J gave up 4 bases; unmatched junction bases: 4. CDR3 DNA: TGTGCCAGCAGCTTCGGACTAGCGCGGTACAATGAGCAGTTCTTC. Translating gives CASSFGLARYNEQFF.

V is TRBV2 and J is TRBJ2-2; D perhaps matches TRBD2 (6 bases). Deletions cut 6 bases from V and 3 bases from J, with 11 bases between. From germline, CDR1 is SNHLY and CDR2 FYNNEI. The CDR3 sequence is 14 residues long. The CDR3 region has the DNA TGTGCCAGCAGAGGGACTCAATACACCGGGGAGCTGTTTTTT. Translation: CASRGTQYTGELFF.

CDR3 region: CASRDRTSGGAYEQYF. The CDR3 region has the DNA TGTGCCAGCAGGGACCGGACTAGCGGGGGGGCCTACGAGCAGTACTTC. V usage is TRBV11-2 and J usage is TRBJ2-7; TRBD2 aligns across 15 bases. Germline V CDR1 and CDR2: SGHAT, FQNNGV. J was trimmed by 2 bases and V by 6 bases; bases with no gene match: 5. The CDR3 has 16 amino acids.

J is TRBJ1-6 and V is TRBV7-9; 12 positions match TRBD1. Germline CDR1 and CDR2: SEHNR and FQNEAQ (reference sequence). Trimming at V came to 3 bases and at J to 8 bases, leaving 2 bases not matched to a gene. This CDR3 is built from 15 residues. The CDR3 DNA follows: TGTGCCAGCAGCTTGGGGACAGGGGGCTATTCACCCCTCCACTTT. Translated: CASSLGTGGYSPLHF. Drawing the rest from reference TRBV7-9 and TRBJ1-6, the complete variable domain is DTGVSQNPRHKITKRGQNVTFRCDPISEHNRLYWYRQTLGQGPEFLTYFQNEAQLEKSRLLSDRFSAERPKGSFSTLEIQRTEQGDSAMYLCASSLGTGGYSPLHFGNGTRLTVT.